The sequence of this T cell receptor (beta chain) was determined in a study of breast tumors, draining lymph nodes, adjacent tissues. This clonotype was counted ten times or more. Each CDR3 protein is one row after TCRdb ran MiXCR on the multiplex PCR reads. This table holds approximately 190,000 distinct CDR3 sequences, about 32% found once. With 0 bases removed from V and 3 bases from J, the gap between germline ends came to 8 bases. Germline V gene lookup returns CDR1 MNHEY and CDR2 SVGAGI. CDR3 length: 14 amino acids. Samples came from axillary lymph nodes draining the breast cancer. V and J are TRBV6-5 and TRBJ2-5, with D perhaps assigned TRBD1 or TRBD2 (5 bases each). Material: axillary lymph node tissue. This clonotype was sampled from a female donor with breast cancer. Some clones in this sample may be carry-over from other donors' samples. DNA for the CDR3: TGTGCCAGCAGTTACTCGAGAGGGGAAGAGACCCAGTACTTC. As protein: CASSYSRGEETQYF.